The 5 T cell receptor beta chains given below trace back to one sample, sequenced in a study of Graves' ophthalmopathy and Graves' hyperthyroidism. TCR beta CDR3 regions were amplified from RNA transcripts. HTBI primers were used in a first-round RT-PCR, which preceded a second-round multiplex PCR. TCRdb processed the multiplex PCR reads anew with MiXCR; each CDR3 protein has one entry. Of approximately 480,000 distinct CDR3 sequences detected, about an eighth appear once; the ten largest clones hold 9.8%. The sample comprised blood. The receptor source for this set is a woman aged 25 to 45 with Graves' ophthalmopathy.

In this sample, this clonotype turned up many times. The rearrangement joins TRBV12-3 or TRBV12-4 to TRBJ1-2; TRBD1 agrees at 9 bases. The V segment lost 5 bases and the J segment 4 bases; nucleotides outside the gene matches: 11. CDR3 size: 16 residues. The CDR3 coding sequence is TGTGCCAGCAGTGGGCCGGGACAGGGAGTGTTCTATGGCTACACCTTC. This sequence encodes CASSGPGQGVFYGYTF.

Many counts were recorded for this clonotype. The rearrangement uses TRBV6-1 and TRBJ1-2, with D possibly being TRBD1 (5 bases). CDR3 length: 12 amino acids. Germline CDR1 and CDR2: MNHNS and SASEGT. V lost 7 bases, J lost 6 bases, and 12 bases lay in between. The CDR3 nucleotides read TGTGCCAGCACCCGGGGGGGAAATGGCTACACCTTC. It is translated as CASTRGGNGYTF.

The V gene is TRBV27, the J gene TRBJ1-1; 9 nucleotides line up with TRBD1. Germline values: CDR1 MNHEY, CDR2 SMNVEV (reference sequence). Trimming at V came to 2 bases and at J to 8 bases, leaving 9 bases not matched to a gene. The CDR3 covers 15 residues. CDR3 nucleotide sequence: TGTGCCAGCAGTTTAGGGGACAGGGTGGATAGGGAAGCTTTCTTT. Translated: CASSLGDRVDREAFF.

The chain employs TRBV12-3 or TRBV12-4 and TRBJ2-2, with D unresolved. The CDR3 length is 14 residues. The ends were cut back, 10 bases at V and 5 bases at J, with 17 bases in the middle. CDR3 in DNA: TGTGCCATCAGCCCTGGGGTCGGTACCGGGGAGCTGTTTTTT. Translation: CAISPGVGTGELFF.

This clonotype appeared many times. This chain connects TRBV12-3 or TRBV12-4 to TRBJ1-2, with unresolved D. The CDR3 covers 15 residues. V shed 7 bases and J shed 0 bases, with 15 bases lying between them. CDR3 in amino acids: CASTKPGSANYGYTF. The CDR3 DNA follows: TGTGCCAGCACCAAGCCAGGTTCAGCTAACTATGGCTACACCTTC.